These 24 T cell receptor beta chains were sequenced from one sample in a study of T cells in Graves' hyperthyroidism and ophthalmopathy. There were TCR beta CDR3 regions amplified from RNA transcripts. HTBI primers were employed in a first-round RT-PCR of the TCR CDR3. TCRdb analysed the multiplex PCR reads with MiXCR anew, one entry per CDR3 protein. The sample contains roughly 560,000 distinct CDR3 sequences, 14% to 15% of which appear only once. Input material: blood. All receptors derive from a woman aged 35 to 49 with Graves' ophthalmopathy.

The chain employs TRBV20-1 and TRBJ1-2; D is ambiguous. Germline V lookup: CDR1 DFQATT, CDR2 SNEGSKA (reference sequence). The ends were cut back, 1 base at V and 4 bases at J, with 13 bases in the middle. The CDR3 loop spans 14 amino acids. The CDR3 protein is CSARATTRGYGYTF. DNA for the CDR3: TGCAGTGCTAGAGCTACCACCCGGGGCTATGGCTACACCTTC.

This clonotype was observed at least ten times. The rearrangement uses TRBV6-1 and TRBJ2-5; perhaps TRBD2 as D (6 bases). The germline V gene has CDR1 MNHNS and CDR2 SASEGT. V was shortened by 6 bases and J by 3 bases, with 14 bases between the two germline ends. The CDR3 runs 14 residues. The CDR3 DNA is TGTGCCAGCAGCGGGGGACTGAGAGAAGAGACCCAGTACTTC. Translation: CASSGGLREETQYF.

This clonotype was counted at least ten times. The chain has TRBV27 and TRBJ2-5, with D possibly matching TRBD2 (6 bases). The CDR3 loop spans 17 amino acids. Germline CDR1 reads MNHEY; CDR2 reads SMNVEV (reference sequence). V lost 2 bases to trimming and J lost 2 bases, with 18 bases between them. CDR3 in DNA: TGTGCCAGCAGTTTAGCCCGGCGGGGATTGAGGCAAGAGACCCAGTACTTC. Encoded protein: CASSLARRGLRQETQYF.

This clonotype was seen repeatedly, ten times or more. In DNA, the CDR3 is TGTGCCAGCAGAGTCAGCGGGGGGCTCAACGAGCAGTACTTC. It encodes CASRVSGGLNEQYF. This sequence joins TRBV28 and TRBJ2-7; 9 nucleotides line up with TRBD2. After removal of 6 bases from V and 5 bases from J, the junction contained 8 bases not matched to a gene. From germline, CDR1 is MDHEN and CDR2 SYDVKM. This CDR3 has 14 amino acids.

The rearrangement uses TRBV12-3 or TRBV12-4 and TRBJ1-2; TRBD1 agrees at 8 bases. Losses at the gene ends were 7 bases for V and 5 bases for J; bases not matched to a gene: 6. This CDR3 is 13 amino acids long. In DNA form, the CDR3 reads TGTGCCAGCAACAGGGGGACCGCATATGGCTACACCTTC. Translation: CASNRGTAYGYTF.

This clonotype was counted at least ten times. CDR3 region: CASSRRADVYEQYF. The CDR3, as DNA: TGTGCCAGTAGTCGAAGGGCGGATGTGTACGAGCAGTACTTC. V usage is TRBV19 and J usage is TRBJ2-7, with D unclear. Germline V gives CDR1 LNHDA, CDR2 SQIVND (reference sequence). Between the trimmed V and J ends, which lost 5 bases and 4 bases, there was a span of 15 bases. The length of the CDR3 is 14 residues.

At least ten counts were recorded for this clonotype. The chain combines TRBV6-2 or TRBV6-3 with TRBJ2-2; 7 nucleotides align to TRBD2. Trimming took 10 bases from V and 6 from J; bases not matched to a gene: 11. CDR1 and CDR2 (germline): MNHEY, SVGEGT. The CDR3 totals 14 residues. The CDR3, as DNA: TGTGCCACCTCTACTAGCGTTATCGCCGGGGAGCTGTTTTTT. Translated, it gives CATSTSVIAGELFF.

J is TRBJ1-1 and V is TRBV10-3, with 8 bases identical to TRBD1. Per germline, CDR1 ENHRY and CDR2 SYGVKD. The junction had 10 bases not matched to a gene; V was cut back by 2 bases and J by 5 bases. There are 16 residues in the CDR3. CDR3 sequence: CAISEPDRVGFTEAFF. The CDR3 DNA follows: TGTGCCATCAGTGAGCCGGACAGGGTAGGATTTACTGAAGCTTTCTTT.

The rearrangement links TRBV14 to TRBJ2-5, with 7 bases lining up with TRBD2. The junction had 8 bases not matched to a gene; V was cut back by 0 bases and J by 4 bases. Germline values: CDR1 SGHDN, CDR2 FVKESK. The CDR3 is 16 residues long. This CDR3 reads CASSQDRAGVGETQYF. CDR3 bases: TGTGCCAGCAGCCAAGATAGGGCGGGAGTAGGAGAGACCCAGTACTTC.

For this clonotype: A much larger clone lies a single base off, so this may be a read error. This sequence joins TRBV28 and TRBJ1-2; D is unclear. The germline V gene has CDR1 MDHEN and CDR2 SYDVKM. This CDR3 comprises 13 residues. Trimming shortened V by 4 bases and J by 4 bases, and 10 bases separated the two germline ends. The CDR3 coding sequence is TGTGCCAGCAGTTCCGACCCTTCCTATGGCTACACCTTC. It yields the protein CASSSDPSYGYTF.

This clonotype occurred many times. The chain joins TRBV6-1 to TRBJ1-2; D is unresolved. CDR1 is MNHNS, CDR2 SASEGT, per germline. With 2 bases removed from V and 3 bases from J, the gap between germline ends came to 4 bases. The CDR3 is 12 amino acids. In nucleotides, the CDR3 is TGTGCCAGCAGTGAAAGGGACTATGGCTACACCTTC. Its translation is CASSERDYGYTF.

This clonotype has a count of ten or more. This sequence joins TRBV19 and TRBJ1-5; 7 positions match TRBD1. Germline CDR1 LNHDA, CDR2 SQIVND (reference sequence). The CDR3 contains 14 residues. Germline trimming cut 7 bases from V and 1 base from J; bases unmatched to any gene: 4. The CDR3 nucleotides are TGTGCCAGTACCCAGACAGGGAGCAATCAGCCCCAGCATTTT. This translates into CASTQTGSNQPQHF.

The rearrangement joins TRBV5-1 to TRBJ1-1; weak D call: TRBD1 (6 bases). Germline-derived CDR1 and CDR2 are SGHRS and YFSETQ. V was shortened by 3 bases and J by 4 bases, with 19 bases between the two germline ends. CDR3 size: 16 residues. The CDR3 reads CASSYLTGTVGTEAFF. The CDR3 bases are TGCGCCAGCAGCTACCTAACAGGGACTGTGGGCACTGAAGCTTTCTTT.

This clonotype was found many times. This sequence joins TRBV30 and TRBJ2-5; D might be TRBD2 (5 bases). CDR1 GTSNPN and CDR2 SVGIG come from the germline V gene (reference sequence). Trimming cost V 0 bases and J 4 bases, with 9 bases left between them. This CDR3 comprises 13 residues. The CDR3 loop is CAWSVLSGETQYF. DNA for the CDR3: TGTGCCTGGAGTGTACTGAGCGGAGAGACCCAGTACTTC.

This clonotype was observed many times. The chain has TRBV24-1 and TRBJ2-7; perhaps TRBD2 as D (6 bases). Deletions cut 3 bases from V and 4 bases from J, with 24 bases between. Germline V gene lookup returns CDR1 KGHDR and CDR2 SFDVKD. This CDR3 is 18 amino acids long. The CDR3 bases are TGTGCCACCAGTGATCTCGGCTCGGGTTTAGCGGAGACTTACGAGCAGTACTTC. It encodes CATSDLGSGLAETYEQYF.

This clonotype was seen many times. This rearrangement joins TRBV6-2 or TRBV6-3 to TRBJ2-2, with 8 nucleotides matching TRBD1. Germline trimming cut 0 bases from V and 2 bases from J; bases unmatched to any gene: 5. CDR3 length: 17 residues. The V gene's germline CDR1 is MNHEY and CDR2 SVGEGT. The CDR3 DNA sequence: TGTGCCAGCAGTTACTCTCCGGGACAGGCTAACACCGGGGAGCTGTTTTTT. It codes for CASSYSPGQANTGELFF.

This clonotype was counted many times. The chain is built from TRBV6-2 or TRBV6-3 and TRBJ1-3; D is unclear. V was trimmed by 9 bases and J by 2 bases, leaving 26 bases between them. Per the germline V gene, CDR1 is MNHEY and CDR2 is SVGEGT. The CDR3 sequence is 18 residues long. Here the CDR3 reads CASGARQPRRETGNTIYF. The CDR3 bases are TGTGCCAGTGGAGCCCGACAACCCAGAAGAGAAACTGGAAACACCATATATTTT.

This clonotype was picked up many times. This chain joins TRBV19 and TRBJ1-1; tentative D call: TRBD1 (6 bases). Per the germline V gene, CDR1 is LNHDA and CDR2 is SQIVND (reference sequence). The CDR3 extends over 16 amino acids. Trimming cost V 4 bases and J 2 bases, with 17 bases left between them. The CDR3 bases are TGTGCCAGTAGTACTCAGACAGGAGGGTTAAACACTGAAGCTTTCTTT. Its translation is CASSTQTGGLNTEAFF.

This clonotype came up many times. The chain employs TRBV7-2 and TRBJ2-3; tentative D call: TRBD2 (6 bases). Trimming shortened V by 3 bases and J by 2 bases, and 6 bases separated the two germline ends. Germline V gene sequence: CDR1 SGHTA, CDR2 FQGNSA. This CDR3 region has 13 residues. The CDR3 DNA is TGTGCCAGCAGCTTGGACTACACAGATACGCAGTATTTT. Encoded protein: CASSLDYTDTQYF.

This clonotype was picked up many times. This rearrangement joins TRBV28 to TRBJ2-7; TRBD2 aligns across 10 bases. The CDR3 spans 15 residues. Germline assignment: CDR1 MDHEN and CDR2 SYDVKM. The junction had 7 bases not matched to a gene; V was cut back by 6 bases and J by 2 bases. The CDR3 nucleotides read TGTGCCAGCAGCCCGCTAGCGGGAGTCCCCTACGAGCAGTACTTC. It translates to CASSPLAGVPYEQYF.

V and J are TRBV6-1 and TRBJ2-7; 9 bases map to TRBD1. V was clipped by 4 bases and J by 4 bases; unmatched bases: 8. The V gene's germline CDR1 is MNHNS and CDR2 SASEGT. There are 15 residues in the CDR3. Here the CDR3 DNA reads TGTGCCAGCAGTGTGACGGACAGGGGAAGATACGAGCAGTACTTC. This codes for CASSVTDRGRYEQYF.

This chain links TRBV20-1 with TRBJ2-5, with 10 bases lining up with TRBD2. This CDR3 comprises 13 residues. Per the germline V gene, CDR1 is DFQATT and CDR2 is SNEGSKA (reference sequence). V lost 7 bases to trimming and J lost 3 bases; unmatched junction nucleotides: 5. The DNA of the CDR3 is TGCAGTGGTTTAGCGGGAGGAAAAGAGACCCAGTACTTC. Its translation: CSGLAGGKETQYF.

This clonotype has at least ten counts. The chain is built from TRBV7-9 and TRBJ1-2; D possibly corresponds to TRBD1 (5 bases). Germline CDR1 and CDR2: SEHNR and FQNEAQ (reference sequence). Trimming removed 7 bases from V and 8 bases from J, with 14 bases in between. The CDR3 runs to 12 residues. This CDR3 is CASKQGARGYTF. For the CDR3, the DNA is TGTGCCAGCAAGCAGGGCGCGCGGGGCTACACCTTC. The variable domain in full, with the rest retrieved from reference TRBV7-9 and TRBJ1-2, is DTGVSQNPRHKITKRGQNVTFRCDPISEHNRLYWYRQTLGQGPEFLTYFQNEAQLEKSRLLSDRFSAERPKGSFSTLEIQRTEQGDSAMYLCASKQGARGYTFGSGTRLTVV.

This clonotype has ten or more counts. The chain employs TRBV29-1 and TRBJ2-7; a weak D match, TRBD1 (5 bases). Germline assignment: CDR1 SQVTM and CDR2 ANQGSEA. Trimming pared 1 base from V and 4 bases from J, leaving 8 bases between. This CDR3 has 12 residues. The CDR3 DNA is TGCAGCGTTGAAGGCAGGGCTTACGAGCAGTACTTC. It translates to CSVEGRAYEQYF.